Reported below is one T cell receptor (beta chain). This clonotype was counted at least ten times. Its antigen is not yet known. Base qualities were left out, and no much larger clone turns up one base away. Genomic DNA served as template for TCR beta VDJ combination and CDR3 sequence profiling. TCR repertoire sequencing was run on an Illumina HiSeq 2000. The authors processed their data as follows. Repertoire assessment relied on Simpson's diversity index, CDR3 size and DJ length profiles, and TRBV/TRBJ rearrangement plots. The most abundant DNA sequence in the deep sequencing data was taken as the immunodominant clone. CDR3 amino acid sequences were screened for sharing across subjects and were compared with published repertoires and the VDJdb database. TCRdb handled the public reads itself, with Q25 trimming in fastp and clone calling in MiXCR, and kept productive beta chains. For every CDR3 protein sequence, its rows merge into one entry that carries the most common genes and DNA. For this entry, the V and J calls and clone size follow TCRdb and not the study's own pipeline. In this sample the table shows about 190,000 distinct CDR3 sequences, more than 45% of which occur a single time. Of the sample, around 9.7% is held by the ten largest clones.

Patients chosen for sequencing had shown expansion of CD8+CD57+ cells by flow cytometry. Severe acquired aplastic anemia was diagnosed in all patients according to International Study of Aplastic Anemia and Agranulocytosis and Camitta criteria. At the time blood was sampled, none of the patients had received any therapy. In this study, sorted CD4+ and CD8+ T cells from the blood of healthy subjects and of severe aplastic anemia patients had their TCR repertoires deep-sequenced. Patients were enrolled under clinicaltrials.gov protocols 00001620, 01623167, 00001397, 00071045, 00081523 and 00961064 in the USA. Ficoll-Paque density gradient centrifugation was used to isolate peripheral blood mononuclear cells. CD4+ and CD8+ T cells were sorted by FACS or magnetic beads before DNA extraction. This record comes from a study of CD8+CD57+ T cells in acquired aplastic anemia (dated by TCRdb to 2016 to 2019). At the level of the whole study: On average, sorted CD4+ and CD8+ cells yielded about 3 ug of extracted DNA, with a range of roughly 0.18 to 30 ug. CD8+CD57+ expansion was defined as frequency above the mean frequency observed in healthy subjects. Overall results and qualifications from the work: Roughly 30 CD8+ CDR3 sequences were found to be shared between patients and controls, but these sequences appeared to be highly expressed in patients and within the immunodominant clones of the patients. Patients and healthy controls showed no significant difference in CD8+ Simpson's diversity (P=0.060).

V ends up 8 bases short and J 6 bases short, with an unmatched junction base count of 13. The CDR3 numbers 15 residues from cysteine through phenylalanine. The only DNA kept is the CDR3, 45 bases in frame from the first base. This clonotype was sampled from a human donor with aplastic anemia. The sample taken for sequencing was sorted CD4+, CD8+, or CD8+CD57+ T cells (not recorded which) from PBMCs. Rearrangement joined TRBV12-3 or TRBV12-4 to TRBJ2-1; 7 nucleotides in the junction match TRBD2. DNA sequence: TGTGCCAGCTCCACCATGGTGGGAGGGCCCAATGAGCAGTTCTTC. Its amino acids are CASSTMVGGPNEQFF.